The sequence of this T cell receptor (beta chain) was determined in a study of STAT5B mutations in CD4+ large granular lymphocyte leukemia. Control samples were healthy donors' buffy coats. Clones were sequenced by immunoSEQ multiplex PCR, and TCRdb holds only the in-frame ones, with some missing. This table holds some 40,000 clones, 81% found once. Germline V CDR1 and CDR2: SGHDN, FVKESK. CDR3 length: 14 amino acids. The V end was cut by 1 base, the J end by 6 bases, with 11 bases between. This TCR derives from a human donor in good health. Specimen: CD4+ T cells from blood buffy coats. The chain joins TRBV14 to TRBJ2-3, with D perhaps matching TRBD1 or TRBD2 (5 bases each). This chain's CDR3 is CASSQGQRVDTQYF. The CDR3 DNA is TGTGCCAGCAGCCAAGGACAGAGGGTGGATACGCAGTATTTT. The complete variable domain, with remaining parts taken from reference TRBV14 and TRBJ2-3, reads EAGVTQFPSHSVIEKGQTVTLRCDPISGHDNLYWYRRVMGKEIKFLLHFVKESKQDESGMPNNRFLAERTGGTYSTLKVQPAELEDSGVYFCASSQGQRVDTQYFGPGTRLTVL.